These 27 T cell receptor beta chains were sequenced from one sample in a study of cytomegalovirus exposure and HLA in healthy donors. The PCR used 60 Vbeta and 13 Jbeta primers. TCRdb's copy holds only in-frame clones and misses some; the assay was immunoSEQ multiplex PCR. The sample gives around 90,000 clones, around 60% of which show up once; 2% to 2.5% is in the top ten. Sequences were obtained from PBMCs. Receptor source: a human donor in good health.

This clone was observed a handful of times. CDR3 in amino acids: CAWSDRDRVITDTQYF. CDR3 DNA sequence: TGTGCCTGGAGCGACCGGGACAGGGTGATCACAGATACGCAGTATTTT. This chain connects TRBV30 to TRBJ2-3, with 9 positions matching TRBD1. Germline trimming cut 3 bases from V and 2 bases from J; bases unmatched to any gene: 9. The CDR3 is 16 residues long. CDR1 is GTSNPN and CDR2 is SVGIG in the germline V gene (reference sequence).

This chain uses TRBV7-6 with TRBJ1-5; D is unresolved. The CDR3 contains 13 residues. Trimming took off 5 bases at V and 5 bases at J, with 10 bases between the two ends. Germline V gives CDR1 SGHVS, CDR2 FNYEAQ. In DNA, the CDR3 is TGTGCCAGCAGCCAAAACCAGGATCAGCCCCAGCATTTT. This encodes CASSQNQDQPQHF.

The rearrangement joins TRBV6-5 to TRBJ1-5; possible D gene TRBD1, 5 bases. This CDR3 is 14 amino acids long. CDR1 and CDR2 (germline): MNHEY, SVGAGI. The ends were cut back, 2 bases at V and 7 bases at J, with 12 bases in the middle. The CDR3 DNA is TGTGCCAGCAGTTACGCTCGGGGGGGACAGCCCCAGCATTTT. Protein product: CASSYARGGQPQHF.

Details on this clone: At one boundary the junction diverges from the germline segment, which might be a read error. Other DNA variants within this sample encode the same CDR3. The chain recombines TRBV19 with TRBJ1-6, with 10 bases aligning to TRBD1. Germline V gives CDR1 LNHDA, CDR2 SQIVND (reference sequence). The CDR3 runs to 15 residues. CDR3 region: CASSITGTGDSPLHF. In DNA, the CDR3 is TGTGCCAGCAGTATAACCGGGACAGGGGATTCACCCCTCCACTTT.

The rearrangement joins TRBV29-1 to TRBJ2-5; tentative D call: TRBD2 (7 bases). This CDR3 region has 14 residues. The V end lost 1 base, the J end lost 5 bases, and 14 bases lay between the germline ends. The germline gives CDR1 SQVTM, CDR2 ANQGSEA. CDR3 DNA: TGCAGCGTTGAAGGGGGGAGGGGGTTTGAGACCCAGTACTTC. Its translation is CSVEGGRGFETQYF.

The DNA of the CDR3 is TGTGCCAGCAGCGTAGAACTCCGGGACGAGCAGTACTTC. Amino acid sequence: CASSVELRDEQYF. The rearrangement joins TRBV9 to TRBJ2-7, with no clear D. With 0 bases removed from V and 5 bases from J, the gap between germline ends came to 9 bases. CDR1 is SGDLS, CDR2 YYNGEE, per germline. The CDR3 sequence is 13 residues long.

The genes are TRBV5-1 and TRBJ1-2, with 12 bases aligning to TRBD1. V gave up 0 bases and J gave up 4 bases; unmatched junction bases: 1. Germline assignment: CDR1 SGHRS and CDR2 YFSETQ. The CDR3 is made up of 15 amino acids. The CDR3 reads CASSLGDRGLYGYTF. CDR3 bases: TGCGCCAGCAGCTTGGGGGACAGGGGGCTCTATGGCTACACCTTC. Together with reference TRBV5-1 and TRBJ1-2, the CDR3 gives the full variable domain: KAGVTQTPRYLIKTRGQQVTLSCSPISGHRSVSWYQQTPGQGLQFLFEYFSETQRNKGNFPGRFSGRQFSNSRSEMNVSTLELGDSALYLCASSLGDRGLYGYTFGSGTRLTVV.

The chain uses TRBV6-5 and TRBJ1-2, with D unresolved. The CDR3 spans 13 residues. In germline, CDR1 is MNHEY, CDR2 SVGAGI. V lost 5 bases and J lost 4, with 11 bases in between. CDR3: CASSREGLYGYTF. The CDR3 coding sequence is TGTGCCAGCAGTCGGGAGGGCCTCTATGGCTACACCTTC.

V and J are TRBV2 and TRBJ1-6, with 8 bases fitting TRBD1. After removal of 5 bases from V and 7 bases from J, the junction contained 4 bases not matched to a gene. CDR3 length equals 14 residues. Germline V gives CDR1 SNHLY, CDR2 FYNNEI. The CDR3 DNA reads as TGTGCCAGCAGTCCCGGGACAGGCAATTCACCCCTCCACTTT. This codes for CASSPGTGNSPLHF.

This chain uses TRBV11-2 with TRBJ1-5; 7 positions match TRBD1. V shed 5 bases, J shed 4 bases, and the junction held 14 bases outside the gene matches. The CDR3 covers 17 residues. Germline assignment: CDR1 SGHAT and CDR2 FQNNGV. CDR3 DNA sequence: TGTGCCAGCAGCCCCGCGACAGGGCCCCCGTGGAATCAGCCCCAGCATTTT. The encoded protein is CASSPATGPPWNQPQHF.

The V call is TRBV11-2, the J call TRBJ2-2, with a weak D call TRBD2 (5 bases). Trimming left V 1 base short and J 7 bases short, with 7 bases between. The CDR3 length is 13 residues. The germline gives CDR1 SGHAT, CDR2 FQNNGV. This chain's CDR3 is CASSLGGFGELFF. DNA for the CDR3: TGTGCCAGCAGCTTAGGCGGGTTCGGGGAGCTGTTTTTT.

J is TRBJ2-1 and V is TRBV5-6, with TRBD2 as a possible D gene (5 bases). The ends were cut back, 3 bases at V and 3 bases at J, with 16 bases in the middle. The length of the CDR3 is 16 residues. The germline gives CDR1 SGHDT, CDR2 YYEEEE. Here the CDR3 reads CASSWGSGGRYNEQFF. In DNA form, the CDR3 reads TGTGCCAGCAGCTGGGGAAGCGGAGGTCGCTACAATGAGCAGTTCTTC. The complete variable domain, with remaining parts taken from reference TRBV5-6 and TRBJ2-1, reads DAGVTQSPTHLIKTRGQQVTLRCSPKSGHDTVSWYQQALGQGPQFIFQYYEEEERQRGNFPDRFSGHQFPNYSSELNVNALLLGDSALYLCASSWGSGGRYNEQFFGPGTRLTVL.

This clone has more than one count but fewer than ten. The chain joins TRBV5-4 to TRBJ1-1; 9 nucleotides agree with TRBD1. Germline V gene sequence: CDR1 SGHNT, CDR2 YYREEE (reference sequence). The J segment lost 4 bases and the V segment lost 3 bases, leaving 4 bases of the junction unmatched. This CDR3 contains 14 residues. CDR3 in amino acids: CASSYQTGGTEAFF. The CDR3 DNA reads TGTGCCAGCAGCTACCAGACAGGGGGCACTGAAGCTTTCTTT.

This clone was found a few times. Other DNA sequences of this sample code for an identical CDR3. The chain has TRBV11-2 and TRBJ1-6; 8 bases agree with TRBD1. Germline values: CDR1 SGHAT, CDR2 FQNNGV. The CDR3 contains 15 residues. The V segment lost 1 base and the J segment 7 bases; nucleotides outside the gene matches: 3. CDR3 amino acids: CASSLGQGANSPLHF. CDR3 sequence (DNA): TGTGCCAGCAGCTTAGGTCAGGGGGCGAATTCACCCCTCCACTTT.

This clone showed up just a few times. The chain employs TRBV4-3 and TRBJ1-3, with TRBD1 identical over 7 bases. CDR1 LGHNA and CDR2 YSLEER come from the germline V gene. V was pared by 3 bases and J by 2 bases, with 7 bases of the junction left unmatched. The CDR3 has 16 amino acids. The CDR3 nucleotides are TGCGCCAGCAGCCACGCAGACAGGGTAACTGGAAACACCATATATTTT. This encodes CASSHADRVTGNTIYF.

The V and J genes are TRBV19 and TRBJ1-2; D gene uncertain. V lost 5 bases, J lost 5 bases, and 9 bases lay in between. This CDR3 region has 12 residues. Germline values: CDR1 LNHDA, CDR2 SQIVND (reference sequence). The chain's CDR3 is CASSAEIYGYTF. The CDR3 DNA reads as TGTGCCAGTAGTGCGGAGATATATGGCTACACCTTC.

V and J are TRBV2 and TRBJ2-7; no reliable D call. CDR3 length: 13 residues. Trimming took off 3 bases at V and 2 bases at J, with 8 bases between the two ends. The germline CDR1 and CDR2 sequences are SNHLY and FYNNEI. The CDR3 region is CASSEYITYEQYF. As DNA, the CDR3 is TGTGCCAGCAGTGAGTACATCACCTACGAGCAGTACTTC.

The V gene is TRBV5-1, the J gene TRBJ1-4; 7 bases map to TRBD1. Germline-derived CDR1 and CDR2 are SGHRS and YFSETQ. V shed 4 bases and J 5 bases; nucleotides not matched to a gene: 8. This CDR3 has 15 amino acids. CDR3 sequence reads: CASSQLTGKNEKLFF. The CDR3 bases are TGCGCCAGCAGCCAACTGACAGGGAAAAATGAAAAACTGTTTTTT.

The genes are TRBV9 and TRBJ1-2, with 8 bases lining up with TRBD1. V was pared by 1 base and J by 0 bases, with 8 bases of the junction left unmatched. The germline gives CDR1 SGDLS, CDR2 YYNGEE. The CDR3 is 17 residues long. The CDR3 region has the DNA TGTGCCAGCAGCGTATTGTCAGGGGGCGCCCCTAACTATGGCTACACCTTC. The encoded protein is CASSVLSGGAPNYGYTF. The variable domain in full, with the rest retrieved from reference TRBV9 and TRBJ1-2, is DSGVTQTPKHLITATGQRVTLRCSPRSGDLSVYWYQQSLDQGLQFLIQYYNGEERAKGNILERFSAQQFPDLHSELNLSSLELGDSALYFCASSVLSGGAPNYGYTFGSGTRLTVV.

To note about this clone: Additional DNA sequences in this sample encode the identical CDR3. The chain links TRBV10-1 to TRBJ1-4; TRBD1 aligns across 7 bases. The V gene end was trimmed by 3 bases and the J gene end by 8 bases; junction bases not matched to a gene: 9. The CDR3 has 15 amino acids. Per germline, CDR1 WNHNN and CDR2 SYGVQD (reference sequence). CDR3 DNA sequence: TGCGCCAGCAGTGACCTAGACAGGGCCGAAGAAAAACTGTTTTTT. It yields the protein CASSDLDRAEEKLFF.

The chain is built from TRBV7-7 and TRBJ2-5; no definite D call. Looked up from germline, CDR1 is SSHAT and CDR2 is FNYEAQ (reference sequence). The CDR3 is 14 amino acids. Trimming shortened V by 4 bases and J by 3 bases, and 12 bases separated the two germline ends. CDR3 in amino acids: CASSYQATEETQYF. The CDR3 DNA reads as TGTGCCAGCAGCTACCAGGCGACCGAAGAGACCCAGTACTTC.

This sequence joins TRBV11-2 and TRBJ1-4; D call uncertain. V was trimmed by 0 bases and J by 5 bases, leaving 10 bases between them. Germline V gene data show CDR1 as SGHAT and CDR2 as FQNNGV. CDR3 length: 15 residues. The DNA for the CDR3 is TGTGCCAGCAGCTTAGAGCCAGCGATGAATGAAAAACTGTTTTTT. Its protein product is CASSLEPAMNEKLFF.

The gene calls are TRBV9 and TRBJ1-2, with 7 nucleotides matching TRBD1. V trimming: 4 bases; J trimming: 6 bases; junction bases outside the gene matches: 12. Germline CDR1 reads SGDLS; CDR2 reads YYNGEE. The CDR3 length is 15 residues. CDR3 nucleotide sequence: TGTGCCAGCAGCCCAGGACAGGCCTGGCTCGATGGCTACACCTTC. It codes for CASSPGQAWLDGYTF.

The chain employs TRBV6-5 and TRBJ1-5; 7 nucleotides align to TRBD1. Germline CDR1 and CDR2: MNHEY and SVGAGI. V was pared by 10 bases and J by 4 bases, with 13 bases of the junction left unmatched. This CDR3 spans 15 amino acids. In DNA form, the CDR3 reads TGTGCCACCTCCGTAGGGGGCGGAAGGAATCAGCCCCAGCATTTT. Translating gives CATSVGGGRNQPQHF.

The chain links TRBV7-6 to TRBJ2-1, with D perhaps TRBD1 (6 bases). Per the germline V gene, CDR1 is SGHVS and CDR2 is FNYEAQ. V was shortened by 5 bases and J by 0 bases, with 11 bases between the two germline ends. This CDR3 is built from 15 residues. The CDR3 region is CASSEDRSSYNEQFF. DNA of the CDR3: TGTGCCAGCAGCGAGGACAGAAGCTCCTACAATGAGCAGTTCTTC. Filled out from reference TRBV7-6 and TRBJ2-1, the complete variable domain reads GAGVSQSPRYKVTKRGQDVALRCDPISGHVSLYWYRQALGQGPEFLTYFNYEAQQDKSGLPNDRFSAERPEGSISTLTIQRTEQRDSAMYRCASSEDRSSYNEQFFGPGTRLTVL.

The chain is built from TRBV5-1 and TRBJ2-7, with 7 bases that match TRBD1. The length of the CDR3 is 15 residues. V was clipped by 0 bases and J by 3 bases; unmatched bases: 6. The V gene's germline CDR1 is SGHRS and CDR2 YFSETQ. The CDR3 coding sequence is TGCGCCAGCAGCTTGGGGATAGACAGGGTCTACGAGCAGTACTTC. Translating gives CASSLGIDRVYEQYF.

This clone turned up a few times. The V gene is TRBV27, the J gene TRBJ2-3; no firm D call. The CDR3 sequence is 16 residues long. Trimming took 4 bases from V and 0 from J, leaving 14 bases between them. CDR1 is MNHEY, CDR2 SMNVEV, per germline (reference sequence). The CDR3 nucleotides are TGTGCCAGCAGTTCATCGTGGGCAGCTAGCACAGATACGCAGTATTTT. Translated, it gives CASSSSWAASTDTQYF.